The 30 T cell receptor beta chains below were found in one sample sequenced in a study of shared T cell receptors in the human thymus. Data came from immunoSEQ multiplex PCR; TCRdb stores just in-frame clones and leaves some out. The sample contains 640,000 or so clones, about 87% of which appear only once. These data also formed part of another study, on human thymus T cells.

Specimen: thymocytes. The origin of the receptors is a boy younger than two with a congenital heart defect.

V and J are TRBV30 and TRBJ2-7, with D perhaps TRBD2 (5 bases). Germline V gene lookup returns CDR1 GTSNPN and CDR2 SVGIG (reference sequence). The CDR3 sequence is 13 residues long. Trimming pared 4 bases from V and 6 bases from J, leaving 16 bases between. CDR3 amino acids: CAWKGIACGEQYF. In DNA form, the CDR3 reads TGTGCCTGGAAAGGAATAGCGTGTGGCGAGCAGTACTTC.

The V and J genes are TRBV15 and TRBJ1-1, with 9 positions matching TRBD1. Germline V gives CDR1 LNHNV, CDR2 YYDKDF (reference sequence). V dropped 0 bases and J dropped 4; count of bases not matched to a gene: 9. This CDR3 comprises 17 residues. The CDR3 bases are TGTGCCACCAGCAGAGAGGGTCGGGACAGGGAGGTCACTGAAGCTTTCTTT. Translation: CATSREGRDREVTEAFF.

This clone showed up just a few times. The chain has TRBV19 and TRBJ2-1; 7 bases match TRBD1. The germline V gene has CDR1 LNHDA and CDR2 SQIVND (reference sequence). J was trimmed by 2 bases and V by 7 bases; bases with no gene match: 5. The CDR3 sequence is 14 residues long. CDR3 sequence: CASNEGAPYNEQFF. CDR3 DNA sequence: TGTGCCAGTAACGAGGGGGCCCCCTACAATGAGCAGTTCTTC.

V usage is TRBV11-3 and J usage is TRBJ2-1; a weak D match, TRBD1 (6 bases). The CDR3 has 16 amino acids. V shed 5 bases and J shed 0 bases, with 14 bases lying between them. Germline V CDR1 and CDR2: SGHNT, YENEEA. The chain's CDR3 is CASSLGQSLSYNEQFF. The CDR3 DNA reads as TGTGCCAGCAGCCTAGGACAGTCTCTCTCCTACAATGAGCAGTTCTTC.

Only a few counts were recorded for this clone. The chain links TRBV5-4 to TRBJ2-3; no firm D call. The CDR3 has 13 amino acids. Germline V lookup: CDR1 SGHNT, CDR2 YYREEE (reference sequence). The V end was cut by 0 bases, the J end by 4 bases, with 6 bases between. CDR3 sequence (DNA): TGTGCCAGCAGCTTGGTCGTTGCAGATACGCAGTATTTT. Translating it yields CASSLVVADTQYF.

This rearrangement joins TRBV7-2 to TRBJ1-1; possible D gene TRBD1, 6 bases. V was trimmed by 4 bases and J by 7 bases, leaving 13 bases between them. The germline V gene encodes CDR1 SGHTA and CDR2 FQGNSA. CDR3 length: 13 residues. CDR3 loop: CASSSSRTDEAFF. The CDR3 DNA is TGTGCCAGCAGCTCTAGCCGGACAGATGAAGCTTTCTTT.

This sequence joins TRBV6-6 and TRBJ2-7, with 7 nucleotides matching TRBD1. The CDR3 runs 16 residues. Trimming took 2 bases from V and 0 from J; bases not matched to a gene: 7. The germline V gene has CDR1 MNHNY and CDR2 SVGAGI (reference sequence). CDR3 nucleotides: TGTGCCAGCAGTTACCTCGACAGGGTGAGCTCCTACGAGCAGTACTTC. Translated: CASSYLDRVSSYEQYF.

The chain recombines TRBV2 with TRBJ2-1, with 9 bases that match TRBD2. Per germline, CDR1 SNHLY and CDR2 FYNNEI. V dropped 7 bases and J dropped 4; count of bases not matched to a gene: 8. This CDR3 has 15 residues. CDR3 in amino acids: CASIVSGRPYNEQFF. The CDR3 DNA is TGTGCCAGCATTGTAAGCGGGAGGCCATACAATGAGCAGTTCTTC.

The J gene is TRBJ2-1, the V gene TRBV5-8; 13 positions agree with TRBD2. This CDR3 is built from 20 residues. Per germline, CDR1 SGHTS and CDR2 YDEGEE. Losses at the gene ends were 2 bases for V and 1 base for J; bases not matched to a gene: 12. DNA of the CDR3: TGTGCCAGCAGCTTACGACCCCGGACTAGCGGGAGAATATCCTACAATGAGCAGTTCTTC. Amino acids: CASSLRPRTSGRISYNEQFF.

The J gene is TRBJ1-2, the V gene TRBV6-5, with 9 bases identical to TRBD1. The CDR3 loop spans 15 amino acids. CDR1 MNHEY and CDR2 SVGAGI come from the germline V gene. Trimming took 2 bases from V and 5 from J; bases not matched to a gene: 6. This CDR3 is CASSYVGDRAYGYTF. Here the CDR3 DNA reads TGTGCCAGCAGTTACGTGGGGGACAGGGCTTATGGCTACACCTTC.

The rearrangement joins TRBV9 to TRBJ2-5; 10 bases agree with TRBD2. CDR1 SGDLS and CDR2 YYNGEE come from the germline V gene. Losses at the gene ends were 2 bases for V and 0 bases for J; bases not matched to a gene: 1. CDR3 length: 15 residues. CDR3 nucleotide sequence: TGTGCCAGCAGCGTCGGACTAGCGGACCAAGAGACCCAGTACTTC. It encodes CASSVGLADQETQYF.

The CDR3 nucleotides are TGTGCCATCAGGACAGGCAGAGTAAGTTACGAGCAGTACTTC. Its translation is CAIRTGRVSYEQYF. The V call is TRBV10-3, the J call TRBJ2-7; D possibly corresponds to TRBD1 (6 bases). V shed 6 bases and J shed 4 bases, with 16 bases lying between them. The CDR3 runs 14 residues. Germline lookup yields CDR1 ENHRY and CDR2 SYGVKD.

The chain employs TRBV7-2 and TRBJ2-7, with D possibly being TRBD1 (6 bases). V lost 1 base, J lost 3 bases, and 16 bases lay in between. Germline lookup yields CDR1 SGHTA and CDR2 FQGNSA. The CDR3 has 16 amino acids. CDR3: CASSLVRRQEIYEQYF. Written as DNA, the CDR3 is TGTGCCAGCAGCTTAGTTAGGCGACAGGAAATCTACGAGCAGTACTTC.

The rearrangement joins TRBV5-1 to TRBJ2-7, with D tentatively TRBD1 (6 bases). The germline CDR1 and CDR2 sequences are SGHRS and YFSETQ. The CDR3 covers 18 residues. Trimming stripped 1 base from V and 4 bases from J, with 24 bases between. CDR3 sequence reads: CASSLKTGVPPRIYEQYF. The CDR3 DNA is TGCGCCAGCAGCTTGAAGACAGGAGTCCCTCCTAGAATATACGAGCAGTACTTC. Full variable domain (missing parts from reference TRBV5-1 and TRBJ2-7): KAGVTQTPRYLIKTRGQQVTLSCSPISGHRSVSWYQQTPGQGLQFLFEYFSETQRNKGNFPGRFSGRQFSNSRSEMNVSTLELGDSALYLCASSLKTGVPPRIYEQYFGPGTRLTVT.

This chain joins TRBV7-6 and TRBJ1-1; the match to TRBD1 covers 8 bases. This CDR3 contains 16 residues. The V gene end was trimmed by 5 bases and the J gene end by 1 base; junction bases not matched to a gene: 9. The germline V gene encodes CDR1 SGHVS and CDR2 FNYEAQ. The DNA of the CDR3 is TGTGCCAGCAGCGCAAGCCAGGGACAGGCGAACACTGAAGCTTTCTTT. Translated: CASSASQGQANTEAFF. Complete variable domain (other parts from reference TRBV7-6 and TRBJ1-1): GAGVSQSPRYKVTKRGQDVALRCDPISGHVSLYWYRQALGQGPEFLTYFNYEAQQDKSGLPNDRFSAERPEGSISTLTIQRTEQRDSAMYRCASSASQGQANTEAFFGQGTRLTVV.

The chain recombines TRBV27 with TRBJ1-2; a possible D gene is TRBD1 (6 bases). Trimming pared 5 bases from V and 6 bases from J, leaving 13 bases between. In germline, CDR1 is MNHEY, CDR2 SMNVEV (reference sequence). The CDR3 length is 13 residues. DNA of the CDR3: TGTGCCAGCAGTGCCTCAGGGGCGCATGGCTACACCTTC. The encoded protein is CASSASGAHGYTF.

This rearrangement joins TRBV4-3 to TRBJ1-3; 7 nucleotides agree with TRBD1. Germline V CDR1 and CDR2: LGHNA, YSLEER. There are 16 residues in the CDR3. With V trimmed by 1 base and J by 4 bases, 7 bases remained unmatched. The CDR3 here is CASSQAPGRGGNTIYF. As DNA, the CDR3 is TGCGCCAGCAGCCAAGCTCCCGGCAGGGGGGGAAACACCATATATTTT.

The chain joins TRBV7-9 to TRBJ1-2; D not resolved. Germline V gene sequence: CDR1 SEHNR, CDR2 FQNEAQ (reference sequence). V was pared by 3 bases and J by 4 bases, with 12 bases between. This CDR3 has 14 amino acids. The CDR3 spells CASSFRNSRYGYTF. The CDR3 DNA is TGTGCCAGCAGCTTCAGGAACTCCCGCTATGGCTACACCTTC.

The V gene is TRBV4-3, the J gene TRBJ1-4; weak D call: TRBD1 (5 bases). V lost 2 bases, J lost 4 bases, and 17 bases lay in between. CDR1 and CDR2 from the germline V gene are LGHNA and YSLEER. This CDR3 spans 17 amino acids. As DNA, the CDR3 is TGCGCCAGCAGCCAACACCCGCTTGGGGGGTTTAATGAAAAACTGTTTTTT. Amino acid sequence: CASSQHPLGGFNEKLFF.

The V and J genes are TRBV5-1 and TRBJ1-2; D is unclear. The CDR3 sequence is 14 residues long. V gave up 0 bases and J gave up 0 bases, with 6 bases separating them. The germline V gene encodes CDR1 SGHRS and CDR2 YFSETQ. CDR3 sequence reads: CASSLAQTNYGYTF. The CDR3 DNA reads TGCGCCAGCAGCTTGGCACAGACTAACTATGGCTACACCTTC.

Here the CDR3 DNA reads TGTGCCAGCAGCTTAGGACAGGGGGCGTTGGGTGGCAGCGAAAAACTGTTTTTT. Protein: CASSLGQGALGGSEKLFF. The rearrangement uses TRBV5-6 and TRBJ1-4; TRBD1 aligns across 11 bases. The CDR3 spans 18 residues. CDR1 is SGHDT and CDR2 is YYEEEE in the germline V gene. Germline trimming cut 2 bases from V and 8 bases from J; bases unmatched to any gene: 14.

The V call is TRBV2, the J call TRBJ2-1; the D gene is possibly TRBD1 (5 bases). There are 16 residues in the CDR3. CDR1 is SNHLY and CDR2 is FYNNEI in the germline V gene. Trimming shortened V by 6 bases and J by 8 bases, and 23 bases separated the two germline ends. CDR3 DNA sequence: TGTGCCAGCAGCGCGAGTGGGGCCCCGTTAGTGGATGAGCAGTTCTTC. It is translated as CASSASGAPLVDEQFF.

About this clone itself: A junction end diverges from the germline sequence, so it may reflect a read error. The rearrangement joins TRBV6-5 to TRBJ1-2, with 9 nucleotides matching TRBD1. Germline V CDR1 and CDR2: MNHEY, SVGAGI. The CDR3 consists of 14 residues. CDR3 in amino acids: CASSPRDRESGYAF. The CDR3 nucleotides read TGTGCCAGCAGTCCCCGGGACAGGGAGAGTGGCTACGCCTTC.

The chain carries TRBV2 and TRBJ1-1; D ambiguous. The CDR3 runs to 11 residues. V was trimmed by 6 bases and J by 8 bases, leaving 10 bases between them. The germline gives CDR1 SNHLY, CDR2 FYNNEI. This CDR3 reads CASREGPEAFF. The CDR3 DNA follows: TGTGCCAGCAGGGAGGGCCCAGAAGCTTTCTTT.

The gene calls are TRBV4-2 and TRBJ2-3; D is perhaps TRBD2 (6 bases). The ends were cut back, 6 bases at V and 0 bases at J, with 13 bases in the middle. The CDR3 covers 15 residues. The germline V gene has CDR1 LGHNA and CDR2 YNFKEQ. CDR3 in amino acids: CASRQRGTSTDTQYF. The CDR3, as DNA: TGTGCCAGCAGACAACGGGGGACTAGCACAGATACGCAGTATTTT.

The V call is TRBV28, the J call TRBJ2-4; the D gene is possibly TRBD1 (6 bases). The CDR3 is 15 amino acids. Per germline, CDR1 MDHEN and CDR2 SYDVKM. Trimming stripped 4 bases from V and 0 bases from J, with 10 bases between. This CDR3 is CASSWGLLAKNIQYF. CDR3 DNA: TGTGCCAGCAGTTGGGGGCTACTAGCCAAAAACATTCAGTACTTC.

The chain is built from TRBV4-3 and TRBJ1-1; tentatively, D is TRBD1 (6 bases). CDR3 size: 18 residues. Germline values: CDR1 LGHNA, CDR2 YSLEER. V lost 4 bases to trimming and J lost 11 bases, with 32 bases between them. DNA for the CDR3: TGCGCCAGCAGCCCCCGCGGAATAATTGAGGGAATAGGGGGAGAGGCTTTCTTT. It encodes CASSPRGIIEGIGGEAFF.

The chain combines TRBV5-1 with TRBJ2-7; D is perhaps TRBD2 (5 bases). Trimming pared 3 bases from V and 7 bases from J, leaving 17 bases between. Germline CDR1 reads SGHRS; CDR2 reads YFSETQ. The CDR3 extends over 14 amino acids. The CDR3, as DNA: TGCGCCAGCAGCTCCCGGTTGCGGTCGGGGGAGCAGTACTTC. Translated: CASSSRLRSGEQYF.

V gene TRBV30 combines with J gene TRBJ2-3; 7 positions match TRBD2. CDR1 GTSNPN and CDR2 SVGIG come from the germline V gene (reference sequence). The ends lost 2 bases at V and 2 bases at J; junction bases unmatched: 13. The CDR3 is 17 amino acids. This CDR3 is CAWSHRDYSHFTDTQYF. In DNA form, the CDR3 reads TGTGCCTGGAGTCACCGGGACTACTCACATTTCACAGATACGCAGTATTTT.

This clone came up once. The rearrangement uses TRBV19 and TRBJ2-7, with no clear D. The CDR3 runs to 13 residues. CDR1 and CDR2 from the germline V gene are LNHDA and SQIVND (reference sequence). The V gene lost 3 bases and the J gene lost 1 base, with 7 bases spanning the gap. CDR3 nucleotide sequence: TGTGCCAGTAGTATGTACGGGTCCTACGAGCAGTACTTC. This translates into CASSMYGSYEQYF. The full variable domain, with the rest looked up from reference TRBV19 and TRBJ2-7, is DGGITQSPKYLFRKEGQNVTLSCEQNLNHDAMYWYRQDPGQGLRLIYYSQIVNDFQKGDIAEGYSVSREKKESFPLTVTSAQKNPTAFYLCASSMYGSYEQYFGPGTRLTVT.